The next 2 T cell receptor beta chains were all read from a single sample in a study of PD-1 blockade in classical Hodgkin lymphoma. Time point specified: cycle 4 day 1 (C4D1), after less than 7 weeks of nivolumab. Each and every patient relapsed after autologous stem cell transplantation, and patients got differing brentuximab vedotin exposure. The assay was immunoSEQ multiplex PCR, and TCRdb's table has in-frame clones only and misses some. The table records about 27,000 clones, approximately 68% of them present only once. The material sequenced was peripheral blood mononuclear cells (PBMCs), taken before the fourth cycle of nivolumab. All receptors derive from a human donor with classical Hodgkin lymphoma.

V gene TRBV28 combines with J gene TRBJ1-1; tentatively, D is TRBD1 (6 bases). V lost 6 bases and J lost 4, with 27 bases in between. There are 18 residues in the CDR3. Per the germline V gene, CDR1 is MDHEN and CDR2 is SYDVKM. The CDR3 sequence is CASSYSGYVGGRVTEAFF. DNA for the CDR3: TGTGCCAGCAGCTACAGCGGGTATGTCGGGGGGCGGGTCACTGAAGCTTTCTTT. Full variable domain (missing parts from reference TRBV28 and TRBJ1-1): DVKVTQSSRYLVKRTGEKVFLECVQDMDHENMFWYRQDPGLGLRLIYFSYDVKMKEKGDIPEGYSVSREKKERFSLILESASTNQTSMYLCASSYSGYVGGRVTEAFFGQGTRLTVV.

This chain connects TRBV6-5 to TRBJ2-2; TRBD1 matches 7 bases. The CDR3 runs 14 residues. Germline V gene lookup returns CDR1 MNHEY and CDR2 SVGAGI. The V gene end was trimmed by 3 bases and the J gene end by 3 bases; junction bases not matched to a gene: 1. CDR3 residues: CASSYQGDTGELFF. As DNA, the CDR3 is TGTGCCAGCAGTTATCAGGGGGACACCGGGGAGCTGTTTTTT.